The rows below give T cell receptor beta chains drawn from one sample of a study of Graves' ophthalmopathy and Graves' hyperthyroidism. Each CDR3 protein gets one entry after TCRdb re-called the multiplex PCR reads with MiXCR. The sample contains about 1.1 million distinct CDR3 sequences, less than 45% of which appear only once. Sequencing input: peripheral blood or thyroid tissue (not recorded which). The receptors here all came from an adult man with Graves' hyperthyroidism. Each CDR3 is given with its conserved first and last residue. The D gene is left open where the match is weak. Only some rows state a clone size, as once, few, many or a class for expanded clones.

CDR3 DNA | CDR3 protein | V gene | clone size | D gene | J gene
TGTGCCAGCAGCGTACAGGGGGCCGAGCAGTACTTC | CASSVQGAEQYF | TRBV7-2 | NA | TRBD1 | TRBJ2-7
TGTGCCAGCAGCGTAAGAGGGGGACTAGCGGGGGAAACCGGCGAGCAGTACTTC | CASSVRGGLAGETGEQYF | TRBV9 | NA | TRBD2 | TRBJ2-7
TGTGCCACCAGTGATTCCGGGGGGGGACAAAAAGAGACCCAGTACTTC | CATSDSGGGQKETQYF | TRBV24-1 | NA | TRBD2 | TRBJ2-5
TGTGCCACCAGCCAAGTGCTAGGTCAGCCCCAGCATTTT | CATSQVLGQPQHF | TRBV15 | NA | NA | TRBJ1-5
TGTGCCAGCAGCTTAGGCTCCATGGGGGAGGGCTACACCTTC | CASSLGSMGEGYTF | TRBV7-9 | NA | NA | TRBJ1-2
TGCGCCAGCAGTGAGTCGAGAGGGGCCGGCACTGAAGCTTTCTTT | CASSESRGAGTEAFF | TRBV10-1 | many | NA | TRBJ1-1
TGTGCCAGCAGCGGCAGGGGGTCTGGGGCCAACGTCCTGACTTTC | CASSGRGSGANVLTF | TRBV7-2 | many | TRBD1 | TRBJ2-6
TGCAGCGTTGAAGATCGGGGGGGGTCGACCCAGTACTTC | CSVEDRGGSTQYF | TRBV29-1 | NA | TRBD2 | TRBJ2-5
TGTGCCTCGACAATCGGGACGGCGAACACTGAAGCTTTCTTT | CASTIGTANTEAFF | TRBV10-3 | NA | NA | TRBJ1-1
TGTGCCAGCAATCGTTTGCGGACAGCAAGTAAAAACACTGAAGCTTTCTTT | CASNRLRTASKNTEAFF | TRBV5-6 | few | NA | TRBJ1-1
TGCGCCAGCAGCTTGTGGACAGAAGGCTACACTGAAGCTTTCTTT | CASSLWTEGYTEAFF | TRBV5-1 | many | NA | TRBJ1-1
TGTGCCAGCAGTTTTGGGGTGGATGGGGCCAACGTCCTGACTTTC | CASSFGVDGANVLTF | TRBV6-6 | NA | NA | TRBJ2-6
TGTGCCAGCAACTCCCCAGGCTACGAGCAGTACTTC | CASNSPGYEQYF | TRBV7-8 | NA | NA | TRBJ2-7
TGTGCCAGCAGCTTAGATGGTCAGAAGACTAACTATGGCTACACCTTC | CASSLDGQKTNYGYTF | TRBV11-2 | NA | NA | TRBJ1-2
TGTGCCAGCAGCTTAGGTTTGGCTAACGGGGAGCTGTTTTTT | CASSLGLANGELFF | TRBV7-7 | many | NA | TRBJ2-2
TGCAGCGCACTGGCGACAGGGGTAGAGACCCAGTACTTC | CSALATGVETQYF | TRBV29-1 | few | TRBD1 | TRBJ2-5
TGTGCCAGCAGCTTAAGGACCGACAGGGTTCCCCAGACCCAGTACTTC | CASSLRTDRVPQTQYF | TRBV7-9 | many | TRBD1 | TRBJ2-5
TGTGCCAGCAGCCTAGGATATAACACTGAAGCTTTCTTT | CASSLGYNTEAFF | TRBV7-2 | NA | NA | TRBJ1-1
TGTGCCAGCAGTATGGCGGTTACTGGGGCCAACGTCCTGACTTTC | CASSMAVTGANVLTF | TRBV28 | NA | NA | TRBJ2-6
TGTGCCAGCAGGAGACAGGGTTATAATTCACCCCTCCACTTT | CASRRQGYNSPLHF | TRBV2 | many | TRBD1 | TRBJ1-6
TGTGCCAGCAGCCGACAGTTCTCCCACGAGCAGTTCTTC | CASSRQFSHEQFF | TRBV11-2 | many | NA | TRBJ2-1
TGTGCCAGCAGCTTAGGACAGGCAGACTACGAGCAGTACTTC | CASSLGQADYEQYF | TRBV5-5 | many | TRBD1 | TRBJ2-7
TGTGCCAGCAGCCAAGATAGGCCCAGCGCAACTAATGAAAAACTGTTTTTT | CASSQDRPSATNEKLFF | TRBV9 | NA | NA | TRBJ1-4
TGCAGTGCTAGGCCGGGACAGGGAGTGTTTAACTATGGCTACACCTTC | CSARPGQGVFNYGYTF | TRBV20-1 | NA | TRBD1 | TRBJ1-2
TGTGCCAGCGGGGCCCACCCCACTAATGAAAAACTGTTTTTT | CASGAHPTNEKLFF | TRBV12-3/TRBV12-4 | few | NA | TRBJ1-4
TGTGCCGCCAGCAGTGAGATGAGCTCCTATAATTCACCCCTCCACTTT | CAASSEMSSYNSPLHF | TRBV15 | NA | NA | TRBJ1-6
TGTGCCAGCAGCCTATGGATCGACTACGAGCAGTACTTC | CASSLWIDYEQYF | TRBV11-2 | few | NA | TRBJ2-7
TGTGCCTCGGCGGGGCAATATGGCTACACCTTC | CASAGQYGYTF | TRBV7-9 | NA | NA | TRBJ1-2
TGCGCCAGCCGGGACAGGGAGGTTCTCTACGAGCAGTACTTC | CASRDREVLYEQYF | TRBV10-2 | few | TRBD1 | TRBJ2-7
TGCAGCGCTGCGTCCGGTTATGGCTACACCTTC | CSAASGYGYTF | TRBV29-1 | many | NA | TRBJ1-2
TGTGCCAGTAGCCCAGGGGGCGTTTTTAAGAACACTGAAGCTTTCTTT | CASSPGGVFKNTEAFF | TRBV19 | few | TRBD1 | TRBJ1-1
TGCGCCAGCAGCTTCAGTGGGGACGCCTACGAGCAGTACTTC | CASSFSGDAYEQYF | TRBV5-1 | many | NA | TRBJ2-7
TGTGCCAGCAGTGTAGCGGGACAGACGACTACTAACTATGGCTACACCTTC | CASSVAGQTTTNYGYTF | TRBV27 | once | TRBD1 | TRBJ1-2
TGCGCCAGCAGCTGGGGTTCGGGACAGGGATTCGAAGCTTTCTTT | CASSWGSGQGFEAFF | TRBV5-1 | many | TRBD1 | TRBJ1-1
TGCAGCGTTTCCCCCAGTTACGCGACCGGGACCGATGGCTACACCTTC | CSVSPSYATGTDGYTF | TRBV29-1 | NA | NA | TRBJ1-2
TGCAGCGTTGACGAGGGGGACAGGGCGAACGTCCTGACTTTC | CSVDEGDRANVLTF | TRBV29-1 | NA | TRBD1 | TRBJ2-6
TGTGCCAGCAGCTCTACAGGCGGGGGCGGAGGTGAAAAACTGTTTTTT | CASSSTGGGGGEKLFF | TRBV9 | many | NA | TRBJ1-4
TGTGCCAGCAGCCCGACCTCGTCAGGGCGGCAGGAAAAACTGTTTTTT | CASSPTSSGRQEKLFF | TRBV9 | many | NA | TRBJ1-4
TGTGCCAGCAGCTTGTCCTACGGCGATAGCAATCAGCCCCAGCATTTT | CASSLSYGDSNQPQHF | TRBV3-1 | NA | NA | TRBJ1-5
TGCGCCAGCAGCTGGCAATCGACAGGGCGGGAGGAGACCCAGTACTTC | CASSWQSTGREETQYF | TRBV5-1 | few | NA | TRBJ2-5
TGTGCCACCAGTGGAGGGGGGCTAGGCACTGAAGCTTTCTTT | CATSGGGLGTEAFF | TRBV10-3 | NA | NA | TRBJ1-1
TGTGCCAGCAGCCAAGATTGGGGGGACTCAAATCAGCCCCAGCATTTT | CASSQDWGDSNQPQHF | TRBV4-2 | NA | NA | TRBJ1-5
TGTGCCAGTAGTACCCACGGGCAACGCCGGACCTACGAGCAGTACTTC | CASSTHGQRRTYEQYF | TRBV19 | NA | NA | TRBJ2-7
TGTGCCAGCAGCGTGACGACTAGTCCGGGGGAGCTGTTTTTT | CASSVTTSPGELFF | TRBV5-4 | NA | NA | TRBJ2-2
TGCAGTGCTAGGGACAGAGTATCCGGGGAGCTGTGTTTT | CSARDRVSGELCF | TRBV20-1 | NA | NA | TRBJ2-2
TGCAGTGCTGCCCGCGCCCCACAGACCCAGCATTTT | CSAARAPQTQHF | TRBV20-1 | NA | NA | TRBJ1-5
TGTGCCTGGGGGACAGGGGGTATCTACGAGCAGTACTTC | CAWGTGGIYEQYF | TRBV30 | few | TRBD1 | TRBJ2-7
TGTGCCAGCACCCCTAGCGTCACCGACACCGGGGAGCTGTTTTTT | CASTPSVTDTGELFF | TRBV10-2 | NA | NA | TRBJ2-2
TGTGCCAGCAGTCACCGGGACTATGACACAGATACGCAGTATTTT | CASSHRDYDTDTQYF | TRBV7-2 | NA | TRBD2 | TRBJ2-3
TGTGCCAGCAGCAGTAGCTGGCAGACCCAGTACTTC | CASSSSWQTQYF | TRBV7-2 | NA | NA | TRBJ2-5
TGTGCCAGCAGTATGGAGCAGTACTTC | CASSMEQYF | TRBV2 | many | NA | TRBJ2-7
TGCAGCGGTGGGGGGGACACCATATATTTT | CSGGGDTIYF | TRBV29-1 | NA | NA | TRBJ1-3
TGCAGTGCTAACAGGCTTAACACTGAAGCTTTCTTT | CSANRLNTEAFF | TRBV20-1 | NA | NA | TRBJ1-1
TGCGCCAGCAGCCAGGGACAGGGGATTGTTTACGAGCAGTACTTC | CASSQGQGIVYEQYF | TRBV5-1 | NA | TRBD1 | TRBJ2-7
TGCAGTGCTCGCCGGGACAGAACCTACGAGCAGTACTTC | CSARRDRTYEQYF | TRBV20-1 | many | TRBD1 | TRBJ2-7